One sample yielded the 27 T cell receptor beta chains listed below, sequenced in a study of T cell responses to AZD1222 COVID-19 vaccine. Produced via immunoSEQ multiplex PCR; TCRdb's table is partial and in-frame only. The repertoire includes about 140,000 clones, 70% to 90% of them detected once, and less than 7% sits in the top ten. The sequenced sample was peripheral blood, obtained on day 0 of AZD1222 vaccination. The receptors stem from an adult in good health.

This chain joins TRBV7-9 and TRBJ2-5; TRBD1 is a possible D gene (5 bases). The germline V gene encodes CDR1 SEHNR and CDR2 FQNEAQ (reference sequence). Deletions cut 5 bases from V and 1 base from J, with 23 bases between. There are 18 residues in the CDR3. CDR3 sequence reads: CASSSNTGVPRFQETQYF. CDR3 nucleotides: TGTGCCAGCAGCAGTAATACAGGCGTCCCTAGGTTCCAAGAGACCCAGTACTTC.

The V call is TRBV6-5, the J call TRBJ1-2, with D maybe TRBD1 (5 bases). Trimming cost V 6 bases and J 5 bases, with 16 bases left between them. The CDR3 spans 14 residues. Germline V lookup: CDR1 MNHEY, CDR2 SVGAGI. For the CDR3, the DNA is TGTGCCAGCAGGAGGCCTCGGGAGGGGTATGGCTACACCTTC. Translating gives CASRRPREGYGYTF.

The rearrangement links TRBV5-6 to TRBJ1-2, with D maybe TRBD1 (5 bases). The CDR3 is 18 amino acids. V was cut by 2 bases and J by 4 bases, with 24 bases left in between. The V gene's germline CDR1 is SGHDT and CDR2 YYEEEE. The CDR3 sequence is CASSFLKQGITGAYGYTF. The CDR3 region has the DNA TGTGCCAGCAGCTTCTTAAAGCAGGGTATCACCGGTGCCTATGGCTACACCTTC.

This clone has only one observation. The chain links TRBV3-1 (or the pseudogene TRBV3-2) to TRBJ1-1; the D is unclear. Per the germline V gene, CDR1 is LGHDT and CDR2 is YNNKEL (reference sequence). Trimming pared 4 bases from V and 8 bases from J, leaving 14 bases between. The CDR3 loop spans 13 amino acids. CDR3 DNA sequence: TGTGCCAGCAGCCCTCCGGGTGGACTCGAAGCTTTCTTT. This encodes CASSPPGGLEAFF.

The chain is built from TRBV21-1 and TRBJ1-1. TRBV21-1 is termed a pseudogene. The CDR3 has 12 amino acids. The CDR3 is CASSKVEVEAFF. In nucleotides, the CDR3 is TGTGCCAGCAGCAAAGTAGAAGTTGAAGCTTTCTTT.

The chain employs TRBV19 and TRBJ2-7; possibly TRBD1 for D (5 bases). Germline V gives CDR1 LNHDA, CDR2 SQIVND (reference sequence). The CDR3 is 12 residues long. Deletions cut 1 base from V and 6 bases from J, with 7 bases between. CDR3 residues: CASSIGTGEQYF. The CDR3 nucleotides read TGTGCCAGTAGTATAGGAACAGGCGAGCAGTACTTC.

The chain joins TRBV7-3 to TRBJ2-2, with a weak D call TRBD1 (5 bases). V lost 1 base and J 4 bases, leaving 13 bases between the germline ends. CDR3 length equals 16 residues. Germline V gives CDR1 SGHTA, CDR2 FQGTGA. The CDR3 DNA reads TGTGCCAGCAGCTTAAAGGTGGGCGACAGCACCGGGGAGCTGTTTTTT. This translates into CASSLKVGDSTGELFF.

The CDR3 DNA reads as TGTGCCACCTCAGGGCAGGGACACGAGCAGTACTTC. Its translation is CATSGQGHEQYF. The chain has TRBV24-1 and TRBJ2-7; D is possibly TRBD1 or TRBD2 (5 bases each). The ends were cut back, 9 bases at V and 5 bases at J, with 13 bases in the middle. From germline, CDR1 is KGHDR and CDR2 SFDVKD. CDR3 length: 12 amino acids.

In its sample, this clone was seen once. The chain joins TRBV3-1 (or the pseudogene TRBV3-2) to TRBJ1-2; 11 nucleotides line up with TRBD1. CDR3 length equals 17 residues. V was clipped by 4 bases and J by 7 bases; unmatched bases: 14. Germline V gene lookup returns CDR1 LGHDT and CDR2 YNNKEL (reference sequence). This CDR3 reads CASSPAGQGGTGRGYTF. The CDR3 nucleotides read TGTGCCAGCAGCCCTGCGGGACAGGGGGGGACAGGACGTGGCTACACCTTC.

V usage is TRBV19 and J usage is TRBJ2-1; the match to TRBD1 covers 10 bases. The CDR3 runs 15 residues. The trim removed 6 bases at V and 10 bases at J, leaving 12 bases unmatched. Germline CDR1 and CDR2: LNHDA and SQIVND (reference sequence). The CDR3 is CASRRDRGLNGEQFF. CDR3 nucleotide sequence: TGTGCCAGTAGAAGGGACAGGGGCCTTAATGGAGAGCAGTTCTTC.

The chain has TRBV10-3 and TRBJ2-5; TRBD1 agrees at 8 bases. The CDR3 is 16 residues long. The trim removed 3 bases at V and 1 base at J, leaving 7 bases unmatched. CDR1 is ENHRY and CDR2 is SYGVKD in the germline V gene. CDR3 bases: TGTGCCATCAGTGACCCTAGGACAGGGCTCCAAGAGACCCAGTACTTC. Its protein product is CAISDPRTGLQETQYF.

The V gene is TRBV21-1, the J gene TRBJ2-7; the table's D gene call, TRBD1, was not cross checked with the DNA. TRBV21-1 is reported as a pseudogene. CDR3 size: 17 residues. The CDR3 DNA follows: TGTGCCAGCAGCAAACCCAGGGGGACAGGGGTAACCTACGAGCAGTACTTC. Its translation: CASSKPRGTGVTYEQYF.

The chain is built from TRBV5-5 and TRBJ2-7, with D tentatively TRBD2 (6 bases). V was cut by 4 bases and J by 3 bases, with 20 bases left in between. The CDR3 has 16 residues. Germline V lookup: CDR1 SGHKS, CDR2 YYEKEE (reference sequence). The CDR3 reads CASSPLPGTGIYEQYF. Here the CDR3 DNA reads TGTGCCAGCAGCCCCCTACCTGGGACTGGTATCTACGAGCAGTACTTC.

The chain is built from TRBV6-5 and TRBJ1-3, with D unclear. Deletions cut 6 bases from V and 0 bases from J, with 12 bases between. Germline CDR1 is MNHEY and CDR2 is SVGAGI. CDR3 length: 15 amino acids. The CDR3 DNA is TGTGCCAGCAGCTACCGACTGCTCTCTGGAAACACCATATATTTT. The encoded protein is CASSYRLLSGNTIYF.

V and J are TRBV5-6 and TRBJ1-2; tentative D call: TRBD1 (6 bases). This CDR3 is 15 amino acids long. The germline CDR1 and CDR2 sequences are SGHDT and YYEEEE. With 4 bases removed from V and 8 bases from J, the gap between germline ends came to 21 bases. The CDR3 is CASSVGQILAWGYTF. CDR3 coding DNA: TGTGCCAGCAGCGTAGGACAGATCTTGGCCTGGGGCTACACCTTC.

The chain is built from TRBV27 and TRBJ2-7, with 8 bases identical to TRBD2. The CDR3 is 13 residues long. CDR1 is MNHEY, CDR2 SMNVEV, per germline (reference sequence). The junction had 9 bases not matched to a gene; V was cut back by 8 bases and J by 6 bases. CDR3 DNA sequence: TGTGCCAGCTCGGCGACTAGCGAGGGCGAGCAGTACTTC. Its translation: CASSATSEGEQYF.

The chain joins TRBV7-9 to TRBJ2-7, with D possibly being TRBD2 (5 bases). This CDR3 comprises 14 residues. V was cut by 5 bases and J by 5 bases, with 16 bases left in between. The germline gives CDR1 SEHNR, CDR2 FQNEAQ (reference sequence). The chain's CDR3 is CASSPFVRADEQYF. As DNA, the CDR3 is TGTGCCAGCAGCCCCTTCGTGAGGGCCGACGAGCAGTACTTC.

The chain is built from TRBV28 and TRBJ2-2; 9 positions match TRBD1. This CDR3 region has 16 residues. Trimming at V came to 5 bases and at J to 3 bases, leaving 7 bases not matched to a gene. Germline CDR1 MDHEN, CDR2 SYDVKM. CDR3 in DNA: TGTGCCAGCAGTATACAGGGGGCCGTTGACACCGGGGAGCTGTTTTTT. This sequence encodes CASSIQGAVDTGELFF.

The rearrangement joins TRBV5-5 to TRBJ2-2, with 11 nucleotides matching TRBD2. The CDR3 is 16 residues long. Losses at the gene ends were 1 base for V and 3 bases for J; bases not matched to a gene: 2. The germline V gene encodes CDR1 SGHKS and CDR2 YYEKEE (reference sequence). The CDR3 reads CASSLPSGRYTGELFF. CDR3 bases: TGTGCCAGCAGCTTGCCTAGCGGGAGGTACACCGGGGAGCTGTTTTTT.

The V call is TRBV18, the J call TRBJ1-1; 10 bases fit TRBD1. The CDR3 has 14 residues. Germline CDR1 reads KGHSH; CDR2 reads LQKENI. The ends lost 3 bases at V and 3 bases at J; junction bases unmatched: 1. CDR3 residues: CASSPTGGHTEAFF. Written as DNA, the CDR3 is TGTGCCAGCTCACCGACAGGGGGCCACACTGAAGCTTTCTTT.

The chain carries TRBV7-9 and TRBJ2-5; D might be TRBD2 (6 bases). Between the trimmed V and J ends, which lost 5 bases and 5 bases, there was a span of 27 bases. Germline assignment: CDR1 SEHNR and CDR2 FQNEAQ (reference sequence). This CDR3 is 18 amino acids long. CDR3 sequence: CASSLRAGSGLRAETQYF. In DNA form, the CDR3 reads TGTGCCAGCAGCCTCCGGGCCGGGAGTGGGCTGCGTGCGGAGACCCAGTACTTC.

The chain joins TRBV6-5 to TRBJ2-2; no clear D. From germline, CDR1 is MNHEY and CDR2 SVGAGI. The CDR3 consists of 16 residues. V was trimmed by 0 bases and J by 3 bases, leaving 11 bases between them. The CDR3 spells CASSYSGPDYTGELFF. The DNA for the CDR3 is TGTGCCAGCAGTTACTCTGGCCCGGATTACACCGGGGAGCTGTTTTTT.

This clone has just one count. The chain has TRBV4-3 and TRBJ1-2, with D perhaps TRBD1 (6 bases). CDR3 length: 15 residues. Trimming left V 0 bases short and J 7 bases short, with 15 bases between. Germline assignment: CDR1 LGHNA and CDR2 YSLEER. The CDR3 DNA is TGCGCCAGCAGCCAAGAACCGGGGGGCGCGGGTGGCTACACCTTC. This sequence encodes CASSQEPGGAGGYTF.

CDR3 protein: CASSQVRDRGYEQYF. The CDR3 DNA follows: TGCGCCAGCAGCCAAGTTCGGGACAGGGGCTACGAGCAGTACTTC. The chain carries TRBV4-3 and TRBJ2-7, with 10 bases lining up with TRBD1. The CDR3 loop spans 15 amino acids. V lost 1 base and J lost 3; bases outside the gene matches: 3. CDR1 and CDR2 (germline): LGHNA, YSLEER.

This chain uses TRBV27 with TRBJ2-7; possibly TRBD1 for D (6 bases). V was trimmed by 4 bases and J by 6 bases, leaving 13 bases between them. CDR1 and CDR2 (germline): MNHEY, SMNVEV (reference sequence). The CDR3 runs 13 residues. The CDR3 loop reads CASSSTGVLEQYF. CDR3 nucleotides: TGTGCCAGCAGTTCGACAGGAGTTCTCGAGCAGTACTTC.

The DNA for the CDR3 is TGTGCCAGCAGCCGGGACAGCGGGAATCAGCCCCAGCATTTT. The encoded protein is CASSRDSGNQPQHF. J is TRBJ1-5 and V is TRBV6-5; 7 nucleotides align to TRBD1. Germline V gene lookup returns CDR1 MNHEY and CDR2 SVGAGI. Trimming at V came to 6 bases and at J to 4 bases, leaving 6 bases not matched to a gene. This CDR3 spans 14 amino acids.

The genes are TRBV25-1 and TRBJ1-4, with unresolved D. This CDR3 has 14 residues. V shed 6 bases and J shed 8 bases, with 16 bases lying between them. Germline values: CDR1 MGHDK, CDR2 SYGVNS. The CDR3: CASSSGGRREKLFF. The CDR3 region has the DNA TGTGCCAGCAGCAGTGGAGGGAGGCGCGAAAAACTGTTTTTT.